The rows below give T cell receptor beta chains drawn from one sample of a study of shared clonotypes between healthy human individuals. Clones were read by immunoSEQ multiplex PCR, and TCRdb kept only the in-frame ones, dropping some. The table includes over 750,000 clones, approximately 96% detected once. Input material: naive CD8+ T cells sorted from blood. The receptor set was obtained from a man aged 30 to 45 in good health. CDR3s include the opening cysteine and the closing phenylalanine or tryptophan. The D gene is left open where the match is weak. Expanded clones are given a class, and other clones once, few, many or no size at all.

CDR3	DNA	V	J	size	D
CASSLTSGDYEQYF	TGTGCCAGCAGCCTGACTAGCGGCGATTACGAGCAGTACTTC	TRBV7-9	TRBJ2-7	-	TRBD2
CASSLAGSYNEQFF	TGTGCCAGCAGCTTGGCAGGGAGCTACAATGAGCAGTTCTTC	TRBV2	TRBJ2-1	-	-
CSVEERDTGELFF	TGCAGCGTTGAAGAGAGGGACACCGGGGAGCTGTTTTTT	TRBV29-1	TRBJ2-2	once	-
CASSGLGSTDTQYF	TGCGCCAGCAGTGGACTAGGAAGCACAGATACGCAGTATTTT	TRBV5-1	TRBJ2-3	-	TRBD2
CASSLERGGSNQPQHF	TGTGCCAGCAGCTTGGAGCGGGGAGGCAGCAATCAGCCCCAGCATTTT	TRBV5-6	TRBJ1-5	-	-
CAIIWRDVPPGELFF	TGTGCCATCATATGGAGGGATGTCCCTCCCGGGGAGCTGTTTTTT	TRBV10-3	TRBJ2-2	once	-
CASSMIGQGFGEQYF	TGTGCCAGCAGCATGATAGGGCAGGGATTTGGCGAGCAGTACTTC	TRBV6-1	TRBJ2-7	-	-
CASRPLGSVSYEQYF	TGTGCCAGCAGACCCCTTGGCAGCGTTTCCTACGAGCAGTACTTC	TRBV28	TRBJ2-7	-	-
CASSLDRFYEQYF	TGTGCCAGCAGTTTGGATCGTTTCTACGAGCAGTACTTC	TRBV27	TRBJ2-7	-	-
CASSLDRTPTYEQYF	TGCGCCAGCAGCTTGGACCGGACGCCAACCTACGAGCAGTACTTC	TRBV5-1	TRBJ2-7	-	-
CASSDLRGSGGLDGYTF	TGTGCCAGCAGCGACCTAAGGGGATCGGGGGGGCTCGATGGCTACACCTTC	TRBV9	TRBJ1-2	-	-
CASSLLTGAENEQFF	TGTGCCAGCAGCTTATTGACAGGGGCGGAGAATGAGCAGTTCTTC	TRBV7-8	TRBJ2-1	-	TRBD1
CASSLRREDVQFF	TGTGCCAGCAGTTTGAGGCGGGAGGACGTACAGTTCTTC	TRBV27	TRBJ2-1	-	TRBD2
CASSWTRDHGDTQYF	TGTGCCAGCAGTTGGACTCGGGACCACGGAGATACGCAGTATTTT	TRBV7-8	TRBJ2-3	once	-
CASSLVGVGGELFF	TGCGCCAGCAGCTTGGTGGGAGTCGGCGGGGAGCTGTTTTTT	TRBV5-1	TRBJ2-2	-	-
CASGTGYEQYF	TGTGCCAGCGGGACAGGATACGAGCAGTACTTC	TRBV28	TRBJ2-7	-	TRBD1
CASSDLEEKLFF	TGTGCTAGTTCTGATCTTGAGGAAAAACTGTTTTTT	TRBV12-5	TRBJ1-4	-	-
CASSEPGGPVYNEQFF	TGTGCCAGCAGTGAACCGGGAGGGCCAGTATACAATGAGCAGTTCTTC	TRBV2	TRBJ2-1	once	TRBD2
CASSLNPSYEQYF	TGTGCCAGCAGTTTAAACCCCTCCTACGAGCAGTACTTC	TRBV28	TRBJ2-7	-	-
CASSDYRDGDEQYF	TGTGCCAGCAGTGACTACCGAGACGGGGACGAGCAGTACTTC	TRBV6-1	TRBJ2-7	-	-
CASSLTGIGNQPQHF	TGCGCCAGCAGCTTGACAGGGATTGGCAATCAGCCCCAGCATTTT	TRBV5-1	TRBJ1-5	-	-
CASSLRAQETQYF	TGTGCCAGCAGCTTAAGGGCACAAGAGACCCAGTACTTC	TRBV7-6	TRBJ2-5	-	-